This T cell receptor (beta chain) was recovered during a study of T cells in Graves' hyperthyroidism and ophthalmopathy. Many counts were recorded for this clonotype. V lost 7 bases and J 10 bases, leaving 14 bases between the germline ends. The CDR3 contains 13 residues. Germline-derived CDR1 and CDR2 are MNHNS and SASEGT. Uncontrolled infection, other autoimmune disease, pregnancy or lactation barred patients from enrollment. Amplified regions were TCR beta CDR3 sequences from RNA transcripts. During a first-round RT-PCR of the TCR CDR3, the HTBI primer set was used. TCRdb reprocessed the multiplex PCR reads with MiXCR, giving one entry per CDR3 protein. The sample holds approximately 610,000 distinct CDR3 sequences, over 15% seen once.

The sequencing sample was made of blood. The V and J genes are TRBV6-1 and TRBJ1-6, with D uncertain. This receptor was obtained from a woman aged 18-29 years with Graves' hyperthyroidism. CDR3 nucleotides: TGTGCCAGCACAGGAGAGGATAGCTCACCCCTCCACTTT. This encodes CASTGEDSSPLHF.